This T cell receptor beta chain was captured by sequencing in a study of shared clonotypes between healthy human individuals. Study outcomes and limitations: Researchers sampled blood only, noting tissue repertoires likely differ.

Every one of the donors was a Caucasian adult that lived in Nashville, Tennessee. Authors' data handling: Junction-only immunoSEQ data arrived without quality scores, meaning filtering differed. The table came from immunoSEQ multiplex PCR; TCRdb's copy has only in-frame clones and leaves some out. V and J calls and clone size are given by that table; D and trimming were obtained from the DNA. The sample includes roughly 480,000 clones, less than 80% of them seen just once. The J segment lost 10 bases and the V segment lost 6 bases, leaving 4 bases of the junction unmatched. CDR3 length: 12 residues. Looked up from germline, CDR1 is MDHEN and CDR2 is SYDVKM. As concerns this clone: The antigen remains undetermined.

The chain couples TRBV28 to TRBJ2-1, with TRBD1 identical over 9 bases. This TCR came from a woman aged 40 to 49 in good health. Some clones in this sample may be carry-over from other donors' samples. Sequences were obtained from PBMCs. CDR3 nucleotides: TGTGCCAGCAGACAGGGGGCAAGGGAGCAGTTCTTC. This gives the protein CASRQGAREQFF.